The 24 T cell receptor beta chains presented below share a single source sample, sequenced in a study of RUNX1 and TCR beta rearrangement in T-cell leukemia. Both DJ and VDJ rearrangements of TCR beta were amplicon sequenced. TCRdb used MiXCR to reprocess the PCR reads, holding one entry per CDR3 protein. The sample carries about 540 distinct CDR3 sequences, around 44% recorded once. Sequences were obtained from blood. Source of these receptors: a female donor with T-cell acute lymphoblastic leukemia.

The genes are TRBV5-4 and TRBJ2-7; 9 positions agree with TRBD1. This CDR3 is 13 amino acids long. The V and J ends lost 3 bases and 3 bases, in that order; junction bases with no gene match: 1. Germline V gives CDR1 SGHNT, CDR2 YYREEE (reference sequence). CDR3 in amino acids: CASSWGQGYEQYF. The CDR3 DNA is TGTGCCAGCAGCTGGGGACAGGGCTACGAGCAGTACTTC.

This clonotype was counted between two and nine times. Being one base from a much bigger clone, this may be a read error. The rearrangement joins TRBV10-3 to TRBJ1-1, with a weak D call TRBD1 (6 bases). There are 13 residues in the CDR3. Germline CDR1 is ENHRY and CDR2 is SYGVKD. The CDR3, as DNA: TGTGCCATCACCAAAACAGGGAACACTGAAGCTTCCTTT. It translates to CAITKTGNTEASF.

This clonotype was recorded a few times. The chain carries TRBV12-3 or TRBV12-4 and TRBJ1-2, with 7 bases identical to TRBD1. The CDR3 runs 14 residues. The J segment lost 6 bases and the V segment lost 6 bases, leaving 10 bases of the junction unmatched. The CDR3 nucleotides read TGTGCCAGCAGCACAGAGGGGACAGAGGATGGCTACACCTTC. Translated, it gives CASSTEGTEDGYTF.

The rearrangement joins TRBV12-3 or TRBV12-4 to TRBJ2-7, with a tentative D call TRBD1 (5 bases). This CDR3 has 12 amino acids. V lost 6 bases and J lost 4, with 10 bases in between. CDR3 coding DNA: TGTGCCAGCAGCTACCACAGGTACGAGCAGTACTTC. The encoded protein is CASSYHRYEQYF.

This clonotype was observed at least ten times. The chain combines TRBV10-3 with TRBJ1-2; D is ambiguous. The germline V gene has CDR1 ENHRY and CDR2 SYGVKD. Trimming pared 0 bases from V and 2 bases from J, leaving 16 bases between. CDR3 length: 17 residues. CDR3 residues: CAISESLDGLANYGYTF. CDR3 bases: TGTGCCATCAGTGAGTCCCTCGACGGCCTCGCAAACTATGGCTACACCTTC.

The CDR3 spells CASSLGNSPLHF. CDR3 DNA sequence: TGTGCCAGCAGCTTAGGGAACTCACCCCTCCACTTT. This chain connects TRBV7-8 to TRBJ1-6; no clear D gene. The germline V and J ends were trimmed by 1 base and 10 bases, with 5 bases remaining between them. The germline CDR1 and CDR2 sequences are SGHVS and FQNEAQ. The CDR3 has 12 amino acids.

Concerning this clonotype itself: This may come from a read error, since a much larger clone is one base off. The chain uses TRBV12-3 or TRBV12-4 and TRBJ1-1, with D hard to call. CDR3 length: 13 residues. Trimming cost V 5 bases and J 1 base, with 8 bases left between them. The CDR3 region is CASSMISNTEAFF. The CDR3, as DNA: TGTGCCAGCAGTATGATCTCGAACACTGAAGCTTTCTTT.

The J gene is TRBJ1-1, the V gene TRBV20-1; tentative D call: TRBD1 (5 bases). V lost 6 bases and J lost 0, with 14 bases in between. This CDR3 contains 14 residues. Germline V gene data show CDR1 as DFQATT and CDR2 as SNEGSKA (reference sequence). Here the CDR3 DNA reads TGCAGTGCCGCAGTCGGGGGGTTGAACACTGAAGCTTTCTTT. Protein sequence: CSAAVGGLNTEAFF.

The rearrangement links TRBV4-1 to TRBJ1-2; TRBD1 matches at 7 bases. The CDR3 loop spans 14 amino acids. Trimming removed 1 base from V and 7 bases from J; junction bases left unmatched: 6. Per germline, CDR1 MGHRA and CDR2 YSYEKL. CDR3 sequence (DNA): TGCGCCAGCAGCCAAGTACAGGGGCTGGGTGGCTACACCTTC. It encodes CASSQVQGLGGYTF.

Notes on this clonotype: A much larger clone is a single base away; this may be a read error. Because the CDR3 is missing its conserved closing phenylalanine or tryptophan, this is likely a read error. The V call is TRBV10-3, the J call TRBJ1-1; 8 positions match TRBD1. Trimming took 7 bases from V and 6 from J; bases not matched to a gene: 13. CDR3 length: 15 residues. The germline V gene has CDR1 ENHRY and CDR2 SYGVKD. DNA for the CDR3: TGTGCCATCAAAGAGTCAGGGGGCAGGGAGTCTGAAGCTTTCTGT. Translation gives CAIKESGGRESEAFC.

This clonotype has a single count. This chain links TRBV3-2 with TRBJ2-6; TRBD2, the table's D call, lacks a check against the DNA. TRBV3-2 is a pseudogene segment. CDR3 size: 16 residues. In DNA form, the CDR3 reads TGTGCCAGCGCGACTAGCGGTATGTCTGGGGCCAACGTCCTGACTTTC. The encoded protein is CASATSGMSGANVLTF.

This sequence joins TRBV5-1 and TRBJ1-1, with a possible D match to TRBD1 (5 bases). The CDR3 length is 14 residues. The V end lost 0 bases, the J end lost 5 bases, and 11 bases lay between the germline ends. CDR1 and CDR2 (germline): SGHRS, YFSETQ. The CDR3 bases are TGCGCCAGCAGCTTGGGACAGCTAGGGACTGAAGCTTTCTTT. It codes for CASSLGQLGTEAFF.

The chain employs TRBV10-3 and TRBJ1-5; 7 nucleotides match TRBD1. CDR1 is ENHRY and CDR2 is SYGVKD in the germline V gene. The length of the CDR3 is 16 residues. The trim removed 3 bases at V and 3 bases at J, leaving 8 bases unmatched. The DNA for the CDR3 is TGTGCCATCAGTGAAGGTTGGGACAGAGACAATCAGCCCCAGCATTTT. Its protein product is CAISEGWDRDNQPQHF.

The chain joins TRBV28 to TRBJ2-7; 11 nucleotides align to TRBD1. With 3 bases clipped from V and 3 bases from J, the junction kept 4 bases outside the gene matches. The CDR3 is 15 amino acids. Germline V gene sequence: CDR1 MDHEN, CDR2 SYDVKM. CDR3 protein: CASSLVGTGGYEQYF. CDR3 DNA: TGTGCCAGCAGTTTGGTTGGGACAGGGGGCTACGAGCAGTACTTC. Variable domain in full (rest from reference TRBV28 and TRBJ2-7): DVKVTQSSRYLVKRTGEKVFLECVQDMDHENMFWYRQDPGLGLRLIYFSYDVKMKEKGDIPEGYSVSREKKERFSLILESASTNQTSMYLCASSLVGTGGYEQYFGPGTRLTVT.

By sample fraction, this clonotype is medium-sized (0.01 to 0.1%). This sequence joins TRBV20-1 and TRBJ1-1, with TRBD1 identical over 7 bases. Germline trimming cut 2 bases from V and 3 bases from J; bases unmatched to any gene: 0. Germline V gene lookup returns CDR1 DFQATT and CDR2 SNEGSKA (reference sequence). CDR3 length equals 12 residues. This CDR3 is CSARQGDTEAFF. CDR3 DNA: TGCAGTGCTAGACAGGGGGACACTGAAGCTTTCTTT.

By share, this clonotype counts as medium-sized. The genes are TRBV20-1 and TRBJ1-1; 8 positions agree with TRBD1. V shed 6 bases and J 5 bases; nucleotides not matched to a gene: 8. The CDR3 spans 13 residues. The V gene's germline CDR1 is DFQATT and CDR2 SNEGSKA (reference sequence). The CDR3 reads CSANGQGRTEAFF. In DNA, the CDR3 is TGCAGTGCAAACGGACAGGGAAGAACTGAAGCTTTCTTT.

A few counts support this clonotype. The chain has TRBV23-1 and TRBJ1-2, with no clear D. TRBV23-1 is an open reading frame, and its role is uncertain. The CDR3 consists of 13 residues. With 7 bases removed from V and 2 bases from J, the gap between germline ends came to 11 bases. The chain's CDR3 is CASKRWHNYGYTF. CDR3 DNA sequence: TGCGCCAGCAAAAGGTGGCACAACTATGGCTACACCTTC.

Remarks on this clonotype: A clone one base away is much larger, so this may be a read error. V is TRBV10-3 and J is TRBJ1-1; the match to TRBD1 covers 8 bases. V gave up 11 bases and J gave up 6 bases; unmatched junction bases: 17. The CDR3 is 15 amino acids. The germline V gene encodes CDR1 ENHRY and CDR2 SYGVKD. The CDR3 DNA sequence: TGTGCCGTCAAAGAGTCAGGGGGCAGGGAGTCTGAAGCTTTCTTT. Its translation: CAVKESGGRESEAFF.

The chain has TRBV20-1 and TRBJ1-1; D ambiguous. The CDR3 contains 13 residues. V was cut by 5 bases and J by 1 base, with 11 bases left in between. Germline CDR1 reads DFQATT; CDR2 reads SNEGSKA (reference sequence). The CDR3 DNA sequence: TGCAGTGCTCAGACACGGAGGAACACTGAAGCTTTCTTT. Residues: CSAQTRRNTEAFF.

Relative to its sample, this clonotype is medium-sized. V and J are TRBV20-1 and TRBJ1-2; 11 positions match TRBD1. CDR3 length: 14 residues. V gave up 3 bases and J gave up 5 bases; unmatched junction bases: 5. Looked up from germline, CDR1 is DFQATT and CDR2 is SNEGSKA (reference sequence). CDR3 sequence reads: CSARDWDRGYGYTF. The CDR3 bases are TGCAGTGCTAGGGATTGGGACAGGGGGTATGGCTACACCTTC.

This clonotype is categorized as medium-sized. This chain uses TRBV5-6 with TRBJ1-1; unclear D gene. This CDR3 region has 13 residues. Germline V gene data show CDR1 as SGHDT and CDR2 as YYEEEE. Trimming left V 2 bases short and J 0 bases short, with 5 bases between. CDR3 in amino acids: CASSFGLNTEAFF. The CDR3 DNA sequence: TGTGCCAGCAGCTTTGGGTTGAACACTGAAGCTTTCTTT.

This clonotype came up many times. The chain combines TRBV11-2 with TRBJ1-3, with 9 bases matching TRBD1. This CDR3 has 15 amino acids. V shed 8 bases, J shed 4 bases, and the junction held 9 bases outside the gene matches. Germline V gives CDR1 SGHAT, CDR2 FQNNGV. The DNA for the CDR3 is TGTGCCAGCGGACTTTACAGGGGGCACGGAAACACCATATATTTT. This sequence encodes CASGLYRGHGNTIYF. Looking up the rest from reference TRBV11-2 and TRBJ1-3 gives the full variable domain: EAGVAQSPRYKIIEKRQSVAFWCNPISGHATLYWYQQILGQGPKLLIQFQNNGVVDDSQLPKDRFSAERLKGVDSTLKIQPAKLEDSAVYLCASGLYRGHGNTIYFGEGSWLTVV.

In regard to this clonotype: This clone may be a read error of a much larger clone one base away. The genes are TRBV19 and TRBJ1-5; no clear D gene. CDR1 is LNHDA and CDR2 is SQIVND in the germline V gene (reference sequence). The CDR3 contains 13 residues. The CDR3 nucleotides are TGTGCCAGTGGTATTTCCCGACCTCAGCCCCAGCATTTT. Translated: CASGISRPQPQHF.

The chain couples TRBV20-1 to TRBJ2-7; perhaps TRBD2 as D (6 bases). In germline, CDR1 is DFQATT, CDR2 SNEGSKA (reference sequence). Trimming cost V 3 bases and J 4 bases, with 10 bases left between them. The CDR3 runs to 12 residues. CDR3 nucleotides: TGCAGTGCTAGCGGGAGTGGTTACGAGCAGTACTTC. This sequence encodes CSASGSGYEQYF.